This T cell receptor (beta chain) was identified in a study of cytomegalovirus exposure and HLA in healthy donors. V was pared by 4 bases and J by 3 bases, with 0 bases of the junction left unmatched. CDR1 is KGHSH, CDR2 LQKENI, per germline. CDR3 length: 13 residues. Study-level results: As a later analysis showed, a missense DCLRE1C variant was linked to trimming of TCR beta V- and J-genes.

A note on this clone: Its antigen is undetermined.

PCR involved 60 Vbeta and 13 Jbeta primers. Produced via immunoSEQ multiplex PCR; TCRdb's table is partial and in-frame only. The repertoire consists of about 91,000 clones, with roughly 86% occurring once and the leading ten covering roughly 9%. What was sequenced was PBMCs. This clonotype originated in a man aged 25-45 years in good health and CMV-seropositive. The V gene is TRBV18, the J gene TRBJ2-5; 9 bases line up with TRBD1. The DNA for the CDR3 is TGTGCCAGCTCACGGGACAGGGAAGAGACCCAGTACTTC. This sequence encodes CASSRDREETQYF.